Listed here are 31 T cell receptor beta chains from one sample, sequenced in a study of control samples from healthy donors and cancer patients. The protocol was immunoSEQ multiplex PCR, while the TCRdb copy is restricted to in-frame clones and leaves out a portion. This table holds 400,000 to 450,000 clones, over 75% found once. Source material: PBMCs. These receptor sequences come from a middle-aged man with head and neck cancer.

The chain recombines TRBV15 with TRBJ1-3; no definite D call. Germline V gene data show CDR1 as LNHNV and CDR2 as YYDKDF (reference sequence). Trimming removed 1 base from V and 0 bases from J, with 13 bases in between. The CDR3 runs 17 residues. In nucleotides, the CDR3 is TGTGCCACCAGCAGAGGGATCCTTGGCTCCTCTGGAAACACCATATATTTT. This sequence encodes CATSRGILGSSGNTIYF.

The chain carries TRBV9 and TRBJ2-7, with no clear D. Trimming pared 4 bases from V and 1 base from J, leaving 12 bases between. The germline V gene has CDR1 SGDLS and CDR2 YYNGEE. The CDR3 is 14 residues long. CDR3 region: CASSPAGMSYEQYF. For the CDR3, the DNA is TGTGCCAGCAGCCCGGCCGGTATGTCCTACGAGCAGTACTTC.

This rearrangement joins TRBV3-1 (or the pseudogene TRBV3-2) to TRBJ2-7; D is undetermined. V dropped 1 base and J dropped 6 bases, with 7 bases sitting between them. Germline loops: CDR1 LGHDT, CDR2 YNNKEL (reference sequence). This CDR3 comprises 12 residues. CDR3 nucleotides: TGTGCCAGCAGCCAAGTCGGCTCCGAGCAGTACTTC. It yields the protein CASSQVGSEQYF.

V is TRBV19 and J is TRBJ1-5; D not certain. V lost 5 bases, J lost 4 bases, and 9 bases lay in between. Germline V gene data show CDR1 as LNHDA and CDR2 as SQIVND (reference sequence). The CDR3 runs 13 residues. The CDR3 region has the DNA TGTGCCAGTAGTTACCAAAAAAATCAGCCCCAGCATTTT. Its protein product is CASSYQKNQPQHF.

The V call is TRBV13, the J call TRBJ1-2; 10 bases match TRBD1. The J segment lost 7 bases and the V segment lost 5 bases, leaving 7 bases of the junction unmatched. The CDR3 spans 14 residues. Looked up from germline, CDR1 is PRHDT and CDR2 is FYEKMQ (reference sequence). CDR3 loop: CASSKDRGRTGYTF. The CDR3 DNA follows: TGTGCCAGCAGCAAAGACAGGGGGCGCACTGGCTACACCTTC.

This chain uses TRBV28 with TRBJ1-2; D ambiguous. CDR1 is MDHEN and CDR2 is SYDVKM in the germline V gene. V was pared by 6 bases and J by 8 bases, with 16 bases between. The CDR3 covers 13 residues. The CDR3 DNA follows: TGTGCCAGCAGCAACTTCCGTCCTAACGGCTACACCTTC. Translated: CASSNFRPNGYTF.

This chain uses TRBV19 with TRBJ1-2; TRBD1 aligns across 12 bases. The CDR3 spans 17 residues. V lost 4 bases, J lost 7 bases, and 13 bases stayed unmatched. Per germline, CDR1 LNHDA and CDR2 SQIVND (reference sequence). The CDR3 DNA reads as TGTGCCAGTAGTACCGGGACAGGGGGCGAAATCGATTCTGGCTACACCTTC. Protein product: CASSTGTGGEIDSGYTF. Complete variable domain (other parts from reference TRBV19 and TRBJ1-2): DGGITQSPKYLFRKEGQNVTLSCEQNLNHDAMYWYRQDPGQGLRLIYYSQIVNDFQKGDIAEGYSVSREKKESFPLTVTSAQKNPTAFYLCASSTGTGGEIDSGYTFGSGTRLTVV.

The chain carries TRBV4-1 and TRBJ1-1; maybe TRBD1 (6 bases). CDR3 length: 15 amino acids. Deletions cut 4 bases from V and 1 base from J, with 13 bases between. Germline V CDR1 and CDR2: MGHRA, YSYEKL. The CDR3 region is CASSLLRTANTEAFF. The CDR3 DNA reads as TGCGCCAGCAGCCTCCTCCGGACAGCGAACACTGAAGCTTTCTTT.

This chain connects TRBV6-2 or TRBV6-3 to TRBJ2-2, with D possibly being TRBD1 (6 bases). This CDR3 is 14 amino acids long. V lost 4 bases and J 5 bases, leaving 11 bases between the germline ends. Germline V lookup: CDR1 MNHEY, CDR2 SVGEGT. The CDR3 here is CASSWDTRTGELFF. DNA for the CDR3: TGTGCCAGCAGTTGGGACACCCGAACCGGGGAGCTGTTTTTT.

In its sample, this clone was seen once. The chain combines TRBV9 with TRBJ2-7; D gene ambiguous. This CDR3 comprises 14 residues. V lost 4 bases, J lost 3 bases, and 14 bases lay in between. Germline assignment: CDR1 SGDLS and CDR2 YYNGEE. CDR3 residues: CASSPIGNLYEQYF. For the CDR3, the DNA is TGTGCCAGCAGCCCAATAGGGAACCTCTACGAGCAGTACTTC.

The V and J genes are TRBV4-2 and TRBJ2-7; 9 bases agree with TRBD1. CDR1 is LGHNA and CDR2 is YNFKEQ in the germline V gene. The CDR3 has 14 residues. The J segment lost 6 bases and the V segment lost 4 bases, leaving 7 bases of the junction unmatched. The CDR3 sequence: CASSLKTGGGEQYF. In nucleotides, the CDR3 is TGTGCCAGCAGCCTAAAGACAGGGGGGGGCGAGCAGTACTTC.

As concerns this clone: The same CDR3 can be traced to other DNA sequences in this sample. V is TRBV5-1 and J is TRBJ1-1; D gene unclear. Looked up from germline, CDR1 is SGHRS and CDR2 is YFSETQ. With 1 base removed from V and 1 base from J, the gap between germline ends came to 5 bases. This CDR3 is built from 13 residues. In DNA, the CDR3 is TGCGCCAGCAGCTTGACAGAGAACACTGAAGCTTTCTTT. Amino acids: CASSLTENTEAFF.

The chain carries TRBV6-6 and TRBJ1-2; the D is unclear. The CDR3 covers 15 residues. V shed 0 bases and J shed 3 bases, with 11 bases lying between them. Looked up from germline, CDR1 is MNHNY and CDR2 is SVGAGI (reference sequence). DNA for the CDR3: TGTGCCAGCAGTTACTCCCCTAAGGTTGACTATGGCTACACCTTC. This translates into CASSYSPKVDYGYTF.

This clone was recorded once. The chain carries TRBV28 and TRBJ2-2; a possible D gene is TRBD1 (5 bases). CDR1 and CDR2 from the germline V gene are MDHEN and SYDVKM. The CDR3 contains 15 residues. V gave up 1 base and J gave up 0 bases, with 6 bases separating them. CDR3 amino acids: CASSLSRANTGELFF. The CDR3 DNA reads as TGTGCCAGCAGTTTATCCAGGGCGAACACCGGGGAGCTGTTTTTT. Looking up the rest from reference TRBV28 and TRBJ2-2 gives the full variable domain: DVKVTQSSRYLVKRTGEKVFLECVQDMDHENMFWYRQDPGLGLRLIYFSYDVKMKEKGDIPEGYSVSREKKERFSLILESASTNQTSMYLCASSLSRANTGELFFGEGSRLTVL.

The V gene is TRBV28, the J gene TRBJ1-2; weak D call: TRBD1 (5 bases). The V end was cut by 4 bases, the J end by 8 bases, with 20 bases between. The CDR3 is made up of 15 amino acids. Germline CDR1 and CDR2: MDHEN and SYDVKM. CDR3 region: CASSSPRGGVDGYTF. The CDR3 bases are TGTGCCAGCAGTTCCCCAAGGGGAGGCGTAGACGGCTACACCTTC.

The J gene is TRBJ2-2, the V gene TRBV14, with 8 bases identical to TRBD1. With V trimmed by 4 bases and J by 2 bases, 6 bases remained unmatched. In germline, CDR1 is SGHDN, CDR2 FVKESK. This CDR3 is built from 16 residues. CDR3 in amino acids: CASSPLDRANTGELFF. The CDR3 DNA follows: TGTGCCAGCAGCCCACTGGACAGGGCCAACACCGGGGAGCTGTTTTTT.

Notes on this clone: The identical CDR3 is also encoded by other nucleotide sequences in the sample. The rearrangement joins TRBV2 to TRBJ2-2; 7 nucleotides line up with TRBD2. The CDR3 runs 15 residues. Germline V gene lookup returns CDR1 SNHLY and CDR2 FYNNEI. The V and J ends lost 6 bases and 0 bases, in that order; junction bases with no gene match: 4. CDR3 sequence: CASSRTRSNTGELFF. The CDR3 bases are TGTGCCAGCAGCCGGACTAGGTCGAACACCGGGGAGCTGTTTTTT.

This chain connects TRBV24-1 to TRBJ1-5; D gene unclear. V lost 5 bases, J lost 2 bases, and 6 bases lay in between. The CDR3 contains 13 residues. Germline V CDR1 and CDR2: KGHDR, SFDVKD. This CDR3 reads CATSGIGNQPQHF. The CDR3 bases are TGTGCCACCAGTGGAATAGGCAATCAGCCCCAGCATTTT.

V is TRBV28 and J is TRBJ2-5; 14 nucleotides align to TRBD2. The J segment lost 5 bases and the V segment lost 10 bases, leaving 9 bases of the junction unmatched. This CDR3 has 15 residues. Germline loops: CDR1 MDHEN, CDR2 SYDVKM. As DNA, the CDR3 is TGTGCCACCGTGACTAGCGGGAGGGCTTTTGAGACCCAGTACTTC. Protein: CATVTSGRAFETQYF.

This CDR3 reads CASALSAPTYTGELFF. The DNA for the CDR3 is TGTGCCAGCGCTCTCTCTGCGCCTACCTACACCGGGGAGCTGTTTTTT. The V call is TRBV7-2, the J call TRBJ2-2; D is ambiguous. Per the germline V gene, CDR1 is SGHTA and CDR2 is FQGNSA. This CDR3 is built from 16 residues. The V end was cut by 8 bases, the J end by 3 bases, with 19 bases between.

This sequence joins TRBV3-1 (or the pseudogene TRBV3-2) and TRBJ1-2, with a possible D match to TRBD1 (5 bases). The germline V gene has CDR1 LGHDT and CDR2 YNNKEL (reference sequence). The CDR3 is made up of 15 amino acids. The V end lost 5 bases, the J end lost 4 bases, and 17 bases lay between the germline ends. The CDR3 loop reads CASSEGGWGPYGYTF. The CDR3 region has the DNA TGTGCCAGCAGCGAGGGAGGTTGGGGCCCCTATGGCTACACCTTC.

V usage is TRBV4-1 and J usage is TRBJ2-5, with D possibly matching TRBD1 (6 bases). Germline CDR1 MGHRA, CDR2 YSYEKL. V lost 2 bases, J lost 1 base, and 11 bases lay in between. The CDR3 has 15 residues. CDR3 residues: CASSQQTGIQETQYF. For the CDR3, the DNA is TGCGCCAGCAGCCAACAAACAGGGATCCAAGAGACCCAGTACTTC.

The genes are TRBV19 and TRBJ1-3; the match to TRBD1 covers 8 bases. J lost 2 bases, V lost 8 bases, and 5 bases had no gene match. Germline lookup yields CDR1 LNHDA and CDR2 SQIVND (reference sequence). This CDR3 contains 14 residues. DNA for the CDR3: TGTGCCAGTTCCAAGACAGGGGCTGGAAACACCATATATTTT. Protein product: CASSKTGAGNTIYF.

The chain employs TRBV19 and TRBJ2-1; 11 bases agree with TRBD2. Trimming at V came to 4 bases and at J to 4 bases, leaving 3 bases not matched to a gene. The CDR3 consists of 15 residues. In germline, CDR1 is LNHDA, CDR2 SQIVND (reference sequence). The CDR3 is CASSKGLAEYNEQFF. CDR3 in DNA: TGTGCCAGTAGTAAGGGACTAGCGGAATACAATGAGCAGTTCTTC.

The rearrangement uses TRBV5-6 and TRBJ2-1; D possibly corresponds to TRBD1 (6 bases). The CDR3 runs to 14 residues. V was trimmed by 2 bases and J by 8 bases, leaving 14 bases between them. The V gene's germline CDR1 is SGHDT and CDR2 YYEEEE. CDR3 residues: CASSFDLGGDEQFF. CDR3 DNA sequence: TGTGCCAGCAGCTTCGACTTAGGGGGTGATGAGCAGTTCTTC.

The rearrangement joins TRBV27 to TRBJ2-4; TRBD1 or TRBD2 may be the D gene (5 bases each). This CDR3 region has 13 residues. Trimming pared 7 bases from V and 6 bases from J, leaving 13 bases between. Germline loops: CDR1 MNHEY, CDR2 SMNVEV (reference sequence). CDR3 sequence reads: CASKTSGRNIQYF. Written as DNA, the CDR3 is TGTGCCAGCAAAACTTCGGGACGAAACATTCAGTACTTC.

This clone has only one observation. The V gene is TRBV30, the J gene TRBJ1-2; D might be TRBD1 (6 bases). V lost 0 bases to trimming and J lost 0 bases, with 11 bases between them. This CDR3 has 15 residues. Germline CDR1 is GTSNPN and CDR2 is SVGIG (reference sequence). The DNA for the CDR3 is TGTGCCTGGAGTGTAAGGACAGCAACTAACTATGGCTACACCTTC. The encoded protein is CAWSVRTATNYGYTF.

This clone was seen a single time. The V and J genes are TRBV27 and TRBJ2-7; 8 nucleotides line up with TRBD1. Germline V gives CDR1 MNHEY, CDR2 SMNVEV (reference sequence). The CDR3 runs 19 residues. J gave up 2 bases and V 2 bases, and 17 bases lay outside the gene matches. The CDR3 here is CASSLRGARGQGKPYEQYF. The CDR3 DNA reads as TGTGCCAGCAGTTTAAGAGGTGCCAGAGGACAGGGAAAACCCTACGAGCAGTACTTC.

The rearrangement joins TRBV10-3 to TRBJ2-7; TRBD1 matches 10 bases. The CDR3 runs 15 residues. V was pared by 2 bases and J by 4 bases, with 5 bases of the junction left unmatched. The germline V gene encodes CDR1 ENHRY and CDR2 SYGVKD. CDR3 region: CAISEALGQGYEQYF. The CDR3 nucleotides read TGTGCCATCAGTGAGGCCCTGGGACAGGGGTACGAGCAGTACTTC.

The chain uses TRBV6-5 and TRBJ2-7, with a possible D match to TRBD2 (6 bases). CDR3 length: 15 residues. CDR1 is MNHEY, CDR2 SVGAGI, per germline. With 5 bases removed from V and 5 bases from J, the gap between germline ends came to 19 bases. CDR3 nucleotides: TGTGCCAGCAGTCCCGCGGCGACTAGAACCCACGAGCAGTACTTC. As protein: CASSPAATRTHEQYF.

This chain connects TRBV4-1 to TRBJ1-1; TRBD1 is a possible D gene (5 bases). The germline V gene encodes CDR1 MGHRA and CDR2 YSYEKL. The CDR3 extends over 16 amino acids. Deletions cut 1 base from V and 2 bases from J, with 14 bases between. The CDR3 region is CASSQGRGVRNTEAFF. As DNA, the CDR3 is TGCGCCAGCAGCCAAGGCCGAGGGGTGAGAAACACTGAAGCTTTCTTT.